Described below is a single TCR beta chain sequence and its context. The data belong to a study of blood T cell repertoires in COVID-19. Study in general: Sites across the United States, Italy and Spain contributed samples from acute and convalescent COVID-19.

Per the germline V gene, CDR1 is SGDLS and CDR2 is YYNGEE. This CDR3 has 16 residues. With 3 bases removed from V and 3 bases from J, the gap between germline ends came to 15 bases. In the authors' workflow: Using reference gene primer amplification, nucleated cell counts were estimated. Assay: immunoSEQ multiplex PCR; the TCRdb copy retains only in-frame clones and omits some. V and J calls and clone size are copied from that table; D and trimming were computed from the DNA. The table shows about 190,000 clones, with roughly 89% occurring only once. The chain has TRBV9 and TRBJ1-4, with a tentative D call TRBD1 (5 bases). This TCR derives from a man aged 45-65 years with acute or convalescent COVID-19. The specimen was peripheral blood. The DNA for the CDR3 is TGTGCCAGCAGCGCGAGCCGGGGGTCGGCTAATGAAAAACTGTTTTTT. This codes for CASSASRGSANEKLFF.